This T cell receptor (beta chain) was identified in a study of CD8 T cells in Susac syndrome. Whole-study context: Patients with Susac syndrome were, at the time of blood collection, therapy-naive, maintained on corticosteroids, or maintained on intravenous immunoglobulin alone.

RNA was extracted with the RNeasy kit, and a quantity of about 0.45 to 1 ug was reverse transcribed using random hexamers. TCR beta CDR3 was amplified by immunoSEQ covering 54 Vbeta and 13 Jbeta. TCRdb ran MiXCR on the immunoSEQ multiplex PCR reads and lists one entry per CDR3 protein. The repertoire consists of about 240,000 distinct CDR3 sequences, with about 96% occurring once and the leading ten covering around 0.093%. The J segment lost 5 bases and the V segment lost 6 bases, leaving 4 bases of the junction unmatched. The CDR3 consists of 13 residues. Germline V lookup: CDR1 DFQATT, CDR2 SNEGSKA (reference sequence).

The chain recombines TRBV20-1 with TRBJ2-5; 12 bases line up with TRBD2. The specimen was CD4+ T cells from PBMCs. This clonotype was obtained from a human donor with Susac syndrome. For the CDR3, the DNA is TGCAGTGCCGGGACTAGCGGGCGGGAGACCCAGTACTTC. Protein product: CSAGTSGRETQYF.